This T cell receptor beta chain was retrieved from a study of T cell responses to AZD1222 COVID-19 vaccine. Assay: immunoSEQ multiplex PCR; the TCRdb copy retains only in-frame clones and omits some. The table has 95,000 to 110,000 clones, nearly 90% seen once. Germline V gene data show CDR1 as MDHEN and CDR2 as SYDVKM. V shed 5 bases and J 6 bases; nucleotides not matched to a gene: 4. The CDR3 runs to 14 residues. The V gene is TRBV28, the J gene TRBJ1-4; 9 positions agree with TRBD1. Sequencing was performed on peripheral blood, taken 28 days after the second AZD1222 dose. The TCR comes from an adult who received the AZD1222 COVID-19 vaccine. CDR3 amino acids: CASSPGQGYEKLFF. The CDR3 bases are TGTGCCAGCAGTCCGGGACAGGGCTATGAAAAACTGTTTTTT. The complete variable domain, with remaining parts taken from reference TRBV28 and TRBJ1-4, reads DVKVTQSSRYLVKRTGEKVFLECVQDMDHENMFWYRQDPGLGLRLIYFSYDVKMKEKGDIPEGYSVSREKKERFSLILESASTNQTSMYLCASSPGQGYEKLFFGSGTQLSVL.